The 16 T cell receptor beta chains in this list originate from one sample, sequenced in a study of shared clonotypes between healthy human individuals. Sequenced by immunoSEQ multiplex PCR; TCRdb stores in-frame clones only, minus some. This sample has 900,000 to 1,200,000 clones, with approximately 78% found just once. Material for sequencing was memory CD4+ T cells from PBMCs. Subset described: CD45RA-negative fraction. These receptors were taken from a man aged 18 to 30 in good health. Some clones in this sample may be carry-over from other donors' samples.

This clone was detected only once. In the same sample, other DNA sequences code for this CDR3. The rearrangement joins TRBV7-3 to TRBJ2-7, with 14 nucleotides matching TRBD2. From germline, CDR1 is SGHTA and CDR2 FQGTGA. Losses at the gene ends were 5 bases for V and 4 bases for J; bases not matched to a gene: 4. The CDR3 is 15 residues long. The CDR3 reads CASSPGTSGSYEQYF. In DNA, the CDR3 is TGTGCCAGCAGCCCTGGGACTAGCGGGAGTTACGAGCAGTACTTC.

The chain combines TRBV6-1 with TRBJ1-3; no clear D gene. Germline V gene lookup returns CDR1 MNHNS and CDR2 SASEGT. The CDR3 covers 12 residues. Trimming cost V 3 bases and J 8 bases, with 8 bases left between them. The CDR3 bases are TGTGCCAGCAGTGAGTTTGTTGACACCATATATTTT. This codes for CASSEFVDTIYF.

The chain has TRBV4-3 and TRBJ2-1, with D perhaps TRBD2 (6 bases). Germline V gene sequence: CDR1 LGHNA, CDR2 YSLEER. The germline V and J ends were trimmed by 0 bases and 1 base, with 7 bases remaining between them. This CDR3 contains 15 residues. In DNA, the CDR3 is TGCGCCAGCAGCCAAGACGGGAGATCCTACAATGAGCAGTTCTTC. The encoded protein is CASSQDGRSYNEQFF.

The chain links TRBV6-4 to TRBJ1-3; possibly TRBD1 for D (5 bases). Trimming stripped 7 bases from V and 1 base from J, with 20 bases between. The length of the CDR3 is 17 residues. Germline V gene lookup returns CDR1 MRHNA and CDR2 SNTAGT. CDR3: CASTQGKGPRSGNTIYF. CDR3 in DNA: TGTGCCAGCACTCAGGGTAAGGGACCCCGATCTGGAAACACCATATATTTT.

In nucleotides, the CDR3 is TGTGCCAGTAGTCTTCGAGGGGCTTTCACAGATACGCAGTATTTT. Translated, it gives CASSLRGAFTDTQYF. The chain combines TRBV19 with TRBJ2-3; D is tentatively TRBD1 or TRBD2 (5 bases each). Germline assignment: CDR1 LNHDA and CDR2 SQIVND (reference sequence). Trimming stripped 5 bases from V and 2 bases from J, with 14 bases between. This CDR3 spans 15 amino acids.

The sample holds a few counts of this clone. The DNA of the CDR3 is TGTGCCAGCAGTTTTCGGGACAGCTCCTACGAGCAGTACTTC. It encodes CASSFRDSSYEQYF. V usage is TRBV27 and J usage is TRBJ2-7, with 7 bases matching TRBD1. V trimming: 3 bases; J trimming: 0 bases; junction bases outside the gene matches: 2. CDR1 is MNHEY and CDR2 is SMNVEV in the germline V gene (reference sequence). There are 14 residues in the CDR3.

This clone was counted only a few times. The chain is built from TRBV2 and TRBJ1-1, with TRBD1 as a possible D gene (6 bases). V shed 6 bases and J shed 3 bases, with 14 bases lying between them. Germline V lookup: CDR1 SNHLY, CDR2 FYNNEI. The CDR3 is made up of 14 amino acids. The CDR3 DNA reads as TGTGCCAGCAGCCGACAGGTTCGCGACACTGAAGCTTTCTTT. Amino acids: CASSRQVRDTEAFF.

DNA of the CDR3: TGTGCCAGCAGTTCCGGGGACACCATATATTTT. Translation gives CASSSGDTIYF. The chain couples TRBV6-6 to TRBJ1-3, with D hard to call. With 4 bases removed from V and 8 bases from J, the gap between germline ends came to 6 bases. Germline CDR1 is MNHNY and CDR2 is SVGAGI (reference sequence). This CDR3 spans 11 amino acids.

CDR3 sequence: CASSGTSETYEQYF. DNA of the CDR3: TGCGCCAGCAGCGGGACTAGCGAAACCTACGAGCAGTACTTC. V and J are TRBV10-2 and TRBJ2-7, with 10 nucleotides matching TRBD2. The CDR3 is made up of 14 amino acids. Germline V CDR1 and CDR2: WSHSY, SAAADI. V lost 6 bases to trimming and J lost 2 bases; unmatched junction nucleotides: 4.

This chain connects TRBV10-3 to TRBJ2-7; D tentatively fits TRBD1 or TRBD2 (7 bases each). With 3 bases removed from V and 2 bases from J, the gap between germline ends came to 20 bases. Germline V gene sequence: CDR1 ENHRY, CDR2 SYGVKD. The CDR3 runs to 17 residues. CDR3 DNA sequence: TGTGCCATCAGTGACAGGGGGGGCAGGGATTCTCCCTACGAGCAGTACTTC. Translating gives CAISDRGGRDSPYEQYF.

This clone was counted a few times. This chain links TRBV4-2 with TRBJ2-5; D might be TRBD1 (6 bases). Per germline, CDR1 LGHNA and CDR2 YNFKEQ. The CDR3 extends over 17 amino acids. V lost 0 bases, J lost 2 bases, and 16 bases lay in between. The DNA of the CDR3 is TGTGCCAGCAGCCAAGATTGGCAGGGGATGGGGCAAGAGACCCAGTACTTC. Its translation: CASSQDWQGMGQETQYF.

The chain combines TRBV18 with TRBJ2-3; D is possibly TRBD2 (6 bases). The V and J ends lost 5 bases and 6 bases respectively, with 12 bases between them. The CDR3 consists of 13 residues. CDR1 is KGHSH, CDR2 LQKENI, per germline. CDR3 region: CASSSGVEDTQYF. CDR3 sequence (DNA): TGTGCCAGCTCATCGGGAGTGGAGGATACGCAGTATTTT. Full variable domain (outside the CDR3, taken from reference TRBV18 and TRBJ2-3): NAGVMQNPRHLVRRRGQEARLRCSPMKGHSHVYWYRQLPEEGLKFMVYLQKENIIDESGMPKERFSAEFPKEGPSILRIQQVVRGDSAAYFCASSSGVEDTQYFGPGTRLTVL.

J is TRBJ2-5 and V is TRBV5-1; 10 bases map to TRBD1. This CDR3 is 14 amino acids long. With V trimmed by 2 bases and J by 7 bases, 5 bases remained unmatched. Germline assignment: CDR1 SGHRS and CDR2 YFSETQ. This chain's CDR3 is CASSFNRDRGTQYF. CDR3 coding DNA: TGCGCCAGCAGCTTTAACCGGGACAGGGGGACCCAGTACTTC.

V and J are TRBV18 and TRBJ1-1; D is undetermined. Trimming removed 1 base from V and 4 bases from J, with 13 bases in between. Germline CDR1 is KGHSH and CDR2 is LQKENI. The CDR3 runs to 15 residues. CDR3 sequence: CASSPRLGSGTEAFF. In DNA, the CDR3 is TGTGCCAGCTCACCACGTCTGGGGTCGGGCACTGAAGCTTTCTTT.

This clone was counted many times. The chain combines TRBV5-6 with TRBJ1-5, with a tentative D call TRBD1 (5 bases). The CDR3 runs 15 residues. V lost 1 base and J 7 bases, leaving 15 bases between the germline ends. Germline V CDR1 and CDR2: SGHDT, YYEEEE. For the CDR3, the DNA is TGTGCCAGCAGCTTGTTCCAGGGATCGAGACAGCCCCAGCATTTT. It codes for CASSLFQGSRQPQHF.

The chain employs TRBV5-6 and TRBJ1-2; D remains unclear. From germline, CDR1 is SGHDT and CDR2 YYEEEE. The CDR3 extends over 13 amino acids. Trimming removed 3 bases from V and 7 bases from J, with 13 bases in between. The CDR3 bases are TGTGCCAGCAGCTCCGGGCGGCTGCCTGGCTACACCTTC. Protein product: CASSSGRLPGYTF.